The following is a TCR beta chain sequence with its context. Its antigen remains unidentified. After removal of 8 bases from V and 1 base from J, the junction contained 7 bases not matched to a gene. This CDR3 comprises 14 residues. CDR1 LGHNA and CDR2 YNFKEQ come from the germline V gene. The assay was immunoSEQ multiplex PCR, and TCRdb's table has in-frame clones only and misses some. The repertoire holds 52,000 or so clones, with roughly 87% as singletons. This sample is drawn from a study of cytomegalovirus exposure and HLA in healthy donors. As for the study in general: The same platform was used for the 120 validation repertoires and the approximately 670 first-cohort repertoires, a later analysis reported. Study-level findings and limits: The classifier reportedly diagnosed cytomegalovirus status with high sensitivity and specificity.

This receptor was taken from a woman aged 18-29 years in good health and CMV-seronegative. Sequences were obtained from PBMCs. This chain connects TRBV4-2 to TRBJ2-5; 7 nucleotides match TRBD2. The DNA of the CDR3 is TGTGCCAGCCATGACGGGAGGTCCCAAGAGACCCAGTACTTC. This codes for CASHDGRSQETQYF.